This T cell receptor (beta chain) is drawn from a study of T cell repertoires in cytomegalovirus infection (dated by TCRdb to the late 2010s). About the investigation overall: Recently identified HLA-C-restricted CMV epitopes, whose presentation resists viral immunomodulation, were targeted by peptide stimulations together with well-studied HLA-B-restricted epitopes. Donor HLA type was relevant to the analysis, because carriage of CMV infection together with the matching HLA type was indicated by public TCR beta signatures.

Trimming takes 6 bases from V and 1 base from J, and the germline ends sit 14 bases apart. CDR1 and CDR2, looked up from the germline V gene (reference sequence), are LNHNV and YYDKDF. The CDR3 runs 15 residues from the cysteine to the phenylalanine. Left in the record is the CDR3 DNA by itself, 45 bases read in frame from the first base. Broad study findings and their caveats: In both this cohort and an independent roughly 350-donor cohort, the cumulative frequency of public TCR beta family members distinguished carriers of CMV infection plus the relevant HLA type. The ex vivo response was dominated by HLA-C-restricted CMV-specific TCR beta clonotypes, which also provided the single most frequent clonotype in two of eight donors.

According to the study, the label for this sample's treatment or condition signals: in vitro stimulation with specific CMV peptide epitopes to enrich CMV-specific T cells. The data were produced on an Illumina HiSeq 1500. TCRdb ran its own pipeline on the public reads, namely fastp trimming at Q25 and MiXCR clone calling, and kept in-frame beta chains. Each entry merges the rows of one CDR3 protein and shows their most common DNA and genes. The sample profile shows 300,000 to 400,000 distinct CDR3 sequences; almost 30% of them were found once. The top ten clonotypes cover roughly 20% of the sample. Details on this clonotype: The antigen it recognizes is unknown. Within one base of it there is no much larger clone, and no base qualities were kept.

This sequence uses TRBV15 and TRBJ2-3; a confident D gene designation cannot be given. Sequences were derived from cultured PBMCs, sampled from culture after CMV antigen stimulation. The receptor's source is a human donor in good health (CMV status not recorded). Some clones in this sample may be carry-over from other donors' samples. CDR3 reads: CATRPATPRTDTQYF. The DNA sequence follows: TGTGCCACCAGACCTGCAACCCCGCGCACAGATACGCAGTATTTT. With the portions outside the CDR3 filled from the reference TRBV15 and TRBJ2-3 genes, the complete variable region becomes DAMVIQNPRYQVTQFGKPVTLSCSQTLNHNVMYWYQQKSSQAPKLLFHYYDKDFNNEADTPDNFQSRRPNTSFCFLDIRSPGLGDTAMYLCATRPATPRTDTQYFGPGTRLTVL.